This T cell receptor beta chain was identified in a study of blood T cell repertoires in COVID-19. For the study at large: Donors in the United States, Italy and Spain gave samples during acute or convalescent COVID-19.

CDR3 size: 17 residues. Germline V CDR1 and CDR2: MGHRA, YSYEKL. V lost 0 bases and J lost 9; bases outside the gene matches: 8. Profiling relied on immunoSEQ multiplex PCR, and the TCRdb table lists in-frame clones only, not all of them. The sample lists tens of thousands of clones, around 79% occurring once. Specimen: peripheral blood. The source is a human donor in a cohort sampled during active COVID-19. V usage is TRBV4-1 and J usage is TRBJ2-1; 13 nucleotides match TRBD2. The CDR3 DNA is TGCGCCAGCAGCCAAGATTGGACTAGCGGGAGAGGCGGTGAGCAGTTCTTC. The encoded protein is CASSQDWTSGRGGEQFF.